These 20 T cell receptor beta chains came from one sample sequenced in a study of Ad26.COV2.S vaccination and SARS-CoV-2 variants. Documented treatment: over 15 received Ad26.COV2.S at low or high dose, single or two shots; about 5 received placebo; per-sample allocation not given. The samples date from day 63 after the first vaccine or placebo injection. TCRdb keeps only in-frame clones here, not all; method: immunoSEQ multiplex PCR. Of about 320,000 clones listed, 90% were seen once; the top ten hold 4.5% to 7%. The source was peripheral blood, collected in a trial of Ad26.COV2.S vaccine versus placebo. The source of these receptors is a person between 18 and 65 years old who received the Ad26.COV2.S COVID-19 vaccine or a placebo.

The chain carries TRBV2 and TRBJ2-5; 7 bases are shared with TRBD1. Germline-derived CDR1 and CDR2 are SNHLY and FYNNEI. Trimming cost V 6 bases and J 4 bases; bases outside gene matches: 14. The CDR3 totals 16 residues. CDR3 in DNA: TGTGCCAGCAGCGATCCCGGGACAGAGATAACAGAGACCCAGTACTTC. Residues: CASSDPGTEITETQYF.

This clone showed up just once. This sequence joins TRBV12-3 or TRBV12-4 and TRBJ2-7; no firm D call. The V end was cut by 6 bases, the J end by 5 bases, with 14 bases between. The CDR3 is 13 residues long. This chain's CDR3 is CASSPDRRHEQYF. CDR3 bases: TGTGCCAGCAGCCCCGACCGACGACACGAGCAGTACTTC.

The V and J genes are TRBV3-1 (or the pseudogene TRBV3-2) and TRBJ2-2; D unclear. CDR1 LGHDT and CDR2 YNNKEL come from the germline V gene (reference sequence). This CDR3 region has 16 residues. The V gene lost 1 base and the J gene lost 0 bases, with 9 bases spanning the gap. The CDR3 loop reads CASSQGGPPNTGELFF. The CDR3 coding sequence is TGTGCCAGCAGCCAAGGGGGTCCTCCGAACACCGGGGAGCTGTTTTTT.

The chain recombines TRBV27 with TRBJ1-5; 7 bases fit TRBD1. V was clipped by 5 bases and J by 7 bases; unmatched bases: 5. In germline, CDR1 is MNHEY, CDR2 SMNVEV (reference sequence). The CDR3 spans 13 residues. The CDR3 DNA reads TGTGCCAGCAGTGACCAGGGGGTCCAGCCCCAGCATTTT. It yields the protein CASSDQGVQPQHF.

The chain joins TRBV23-1 to TRBJ1-1, with a possible D match to TRBD1 (5 bases). TRBV23-1 belongs to the ORF category, with a function that is uncertain. The length of the CDR3 is 17 residues. V lost 6 bases to trimming and J lost 2 bases, with 22 bases between them. In nucleotides, the CDR3 is TGCGCCAGCAGCCCCCCGGTGCTCCTACAGGTTAACACTGAAGCTTTCTTT. Encoded protein: CASSPPVLLQVNTEAFF.

The chain joins TRBV5-1 to TRBJ1-4, with no clear D. V lost 0 bases to trimming and J lost 6 bases, with 12 bases between them. The CDR3 extends over 15 amino acids. Per germline, CDR1 SGHRS and CDR2 YFSETQ. DNA of the CDR3: TGCGCCAGCAGCTTGGATGCCCGGCGCGATGAAAAACTGTTTTTT. Its translation: CASSLDARRDEKLFF.

The chain is built from TRBV4-3 and TRBJ1-1, with unresolved D. CDR3 length: 12 amino acids. Germline V gene lookup returns CDR1 LGHNA and CDR2 YSLEER. Trimming took 4 bases from V and 6 from J, leaving 9 bases between them. For the CDR3, the DNA is TGCGCCAGCAGCCGAGGCGGAGCTGAAGCTTTCTTT. Protein: CASSRGGAEAFF.

J is TRBJ2-3 and V is TRBV11-3; the D gene could be TRBD1 or TRBD2 (5 bases each). V was pared by 4 bases and J by 11 bases, with 13 bases between. The germline gives CDR1 SGHNT, CDR2 YENEEA. The CDR3 totals 12 residues. For the CDR3, the DNA is TGTGCCAGCAGCTCCGAGGGGTGGAGGCAGTATTTT. Protein product: CASSSEGWRQYF. Full variable domain (rest looked up from reference TRBV11-3 and TRBJ2-3): EAGVVQSPRYKIIEKKQPVAFWCNPISGHNTLYWYLQNLGQGPELLIRYENEEAVDDSQLPKDRFSAERLKGVDSTLKIQPAELGDSAVYLCASSSEGWRQYFGPGTRLTVL.

The V and J genes are TRBV6-6 and TRBJ1-1; 8 bases fit TRBD1. The CDR3 is 13 amino acids. Germline V CDR1 and CDR2: MNHNY, SVGAGI (reference sequence). Trimming cost V 6 bases and J 3 bases; bases outside gene matches: 3. The CDR3 bases are TGTGCCAGCAGCTTGACAGGGGACACTGAAGCTTTCTTT. Its translation: CASSLTGDTEAFF.

The chain carries TRBV7-2 and TRBJ2-1; D is ambiguous. Germline assignment: CDR1 SGHTA and CDR2 FQGNSA. The CDR3 covers 15 residues. Trimming took 5 bases from V and 2 from J, leaving 13 bases between them. CDR3 DNA: TGTGCCAGCAGCCCCCCCCCGCCACCCTACAATGAGCAGTTCTTC. It yields the protein CASSPPPPPYNEQFF.

V is TRBV11-2 and J is TRBJ2-1; D might be TRBD2 (5 bases). Germline CDR1 and CDR2: SGHAT and FQNNGV. Trimming cost V 1 base and J 4 bases, with 14 bases left between them. The CDR3 covers 16 residues. CDR3 bases: TGTGCCAGCAGCTTAGCCGGGAATAGCGATTACAATGAGCAGTTCTTC. The encoded protein is CASSLAGNSDYNEQFF.

The rearrangement links TRBV2 to TRBJ2-7; 11 bases agree with TRBD2. This CDR3 region has 15 residues. Germline CDR1 and CDR2: SNHLY and FYNNEI. The junction had 6 bases not matched to a gene; V was cut back by 2 bases and J by 6 bases. CDR3 protein: CASSETTSGGGEQYF. The DNA of the CDR3 is TGTGCCAGCAGTGAAACTACTAGCGGGGGCGGCGAGCAGTACTTC.

The chain links TRBV28 to TRBJ2-5, with 12 bases that match TRBD2. The ends lost 6 bases at V and 5 bases at J; junction bases unmatched: 10. CDR3 length equals 16 residues. The germline V gene encodes CDR1 MDHEN and CDR2 SYDVKM. CDR3 in amino acids: CASSLMRLAGGETQYF. The DNA for the CDR3 is TGTGCCAGCAGCCTTATGAGGCTAGCGGGAGGGGAGACCCAGTACTTC.

The chain joins TRBV6-2 or TRBV6-3 to TRBJ2-4; 7 bases match TRBD2. V lost 0 bases, J lost 1 base, and 12 bases stayed unmatched. Looked up from germline, CDR1 is MNHEY and CDR2 is SVGEGT. The CDR3 extends over 19 amino acids. Written as DNA, the CDR3 is TGTGCCAGCAGTTACTCGAAGCCTAGCGGACTACTGGCCAAAAACATTCAGTACTTC. It encodes CASSYSKPSGLLAKNIQYF.

The V call is TRBV5-4, the J call TRBJ1-6, with D perhaps matching TRBD1 (6 bases). Germline V CDR1 and CDR2: SGHNT, YYREEE (reference sequence). Trimming removed 8 bases from V and 5 bases from J, with 14 bases in between. The CDR3 has 14 amino acids. In DNA, the CDR3 is TGTGCCAGTCACGAGGGGGGGGATAATTCACCCCTCCACTTT. The encoded protein is CASHEGGDNSPLHF.

The rearrangement uses TRBV29-1 and TRBJ2-5; D might be TRBD2 (6 bases). Germline lookup yields CDR1 SQVTM and CDR2 ANQGSEA. The CDR3 totals 14 residues. Trimming removed 3 bases from V and 2 bases from J, with 13 bases in between. The CDR3, as DNA: TGCAGCGTTGAGCTGAGAGGAGGGCAAGAGACCCAGTACTTC. As protein: CSVELRGGQETQYF.

The rearrangement uses TRBV7-5 and TRBJ1-2; the D segment call TRBD1 is taken from the table without a DNA check. TRBV7-5 is tagged as a pseudogene. This CDR3 spans 16 amino acids. The CDR3 region is CARSFPGDGPNYGYTF. For the CDR3, the DNA is TGTGCCAGAAGCTTTCCAGGGGATGGCCCTAACTATGGCTACACCTTC.

The gene calls are TRBV19 and TRBJ2-7; 12 bases align to TRBD1. Germline CDR1 reads LNHDA; CDR2 reads SQIVND (reference sequence). This CDR3 has 16 amino acids. Trimming took 4 bases from V and 5 from J; bases not matched to a gene: 9. The CDR3: CASSKPGQGAGDEQYF. The CDR3 DNA reads as TGTGCCAGTAGTAAACCGGGACAGGGGGCGGGAGACGAGCAGTACTTC.

This CDR3 is CASSWERTGIAFF. As DNA, the CDR3 is TGTGCCAGCAGCTGGGAACGGACGGGGATAGCTTTCTTT. The chain couples TRBV7-9 to TRBJ1-1; the D is unclear. Trimming cost V 4 bases and J 10 bases, with 16 bases left between them. The germline gives CDR1 SEHNR, CDR2 FQNEAQ (reference sequence). The CDR3 spans 13 residues.

This clone was seen once. The J gene is TRBJ1-2, the V gene TRBV4-3, with 7 bases fitting TRBD1. This CDR3 has 16 amino acids. V was clipped by 0 bases and J by 8 bases; unmatched bases: 12. Germline CDR1 and CDR2: LGHNA and YSLEER. CDR3 region: CASSQDWTGTVGGYTF. The CDR3, as DNA: TGCGCCAGCAGCCAAGATTGGACCGGGACAGTGGGAGGCTACACCTTC.